Shown below are 20 T cell receptor beta chains from a single sample sequenced in a study of blood T cell repertoires in COVID-19. Assay used: immunoSEQ multiplex PCR; TCRdb lists only in-frame clones, some missing. The table records about 520,000 clones, roughly 85% of them present only once. The sample was peripheral blood. The receptor source for this set is a human donor in a cohort sampled during active COVID-19.

The chain has TRBV3-1 (or the pseudogene TRBV3-2) and TRBJ1-2; D might be TRBD1 (6 bases). Germline V gives CDR1 LGHDT, CDR2 YNNKEL (reference sequence). The CDR3 contains 15 residues. The germline V and J ends were trimmed by 3 bases and 6 bases, with 17 bases remaining between them. CDR3 sequence (DNA): TGTGCCAGCAGCCAGCCAGGGGTGGGATGGGATGGCTACACCTTC. Its translation: CASSQPGVGWDGYTF.

CDR3 protein: CASSLVGGGIAGELFF. In DNA, the CDR3 is TGTGCCAGCAGCTTAGTGGGCGGGGGCATAGCCGGGGAGCTGTTTTTT. The chain employs TRBV11-3 and TRBJ2-2, with D possibly being TRBD2 (7 bases). CDR3 length equals 16 residues. Trimming cost V 1 base and J 6 bases, with 15 bases left between them. The germline CDR1 and CDR2 sequences are SGHNT and YENEEA. Complete variable domain (other parts from reference TRBV11-3 and TRBJ2-2): EAGVVQSPRYKIIEKKQPVAFWCNPISGHNTLYWYLQNLGQGPELLIRYENEEAVDDSQLPKDRFSAERLKGVDSTLKIQPAELGDSAVYLCASSLVGGGIAGELFFGEGSRLTVL.

A single count supports this clone. The V gene is TRBV9, the J gene TRBJ2-1, with D possibly being TRBD2 (6 bases). CDR1 is SGDLS, CDR2 YYNGEE, per germline. CDR3 length: 17 residues. Deletions cut 0 bases from V and 7 bases from J, with 20 bases between. For the CDR3, the DNA is TGTGCCAGCAGCGTAGCTCCCGGGAGTGGGAGTCAGAATGAGCAGTTCTTC. This gives the protein CASSVAPGSGSQNEQFF. The full variable domain, with the rest looked up from reference TRBV9 and TRBJ2-1, is DSGVTQTPKHLITATGQRVTLRCSPRSGDLSVYWYQQSLDQGLQFLIQYYNGEERAKGNILERFSAQQFPDLHSELNLSSLELGDSALYFCASSVAPGSGSQNEQFFGPGTRLTVL.

The chain's CDR3 is CASSSHRDRLNTEAFF. Here the CDR3 DNA reads TGTGCCAGCAGCTCGCACCGGGACAGGCTCAACACTGAAGCTTTCTTT. This rearrangement joins TRBV7-2 to TRBJ1-1; TRBD1 agrees at 8 bases. The V and J ends lost 4 bases and 2 bases, in that order; junction bases with no gene match: 9. This CDR3 is built from 16 residues. The V gene's germline CDR1 is SGHTA and CDR2 FQGNSA.

The chain combines TRBV27 with TRBJ2-4, with D possibly TRBD2 on 6 matching bases. The germline V and J ends were trimmed by 2 bases and 9 bases, with 14 bases remaining between them. The germline V gene encodes CDR1 MNHEY and CDR2 SMNVEV (reference sequence). There are 14 residues in the CDR3. CDR3 sequence (DNA): TGTGCCAGCAGTTTAGTGCGGTCGCGGGGCATTCAGTACTTC. Its protein is CASSLVRSRGIQYF.

This sequence joins TRBV9 and TRBJ1-6; weak D call: TRBD1 (5 bases). Trimming removed 2 bases at V and 6 bases at J, with 15 bases between. The CDR3 spans 16 residues. CDR1 SGDLS and CDR2 YYNGEE come from the germline V gene. CDR3 protein: CASSVGRGTLNSPLHF. The CDR3 nucleotides are TGTGCCAGCAGCGTGGGGCGGGGGACCCTTAATTCACCCCTCCACTTT.

This chain links TRBV18 with TRBJ2-7; weak D call: TRBD2 (6 bases). Germline V gene lookup returns CDR1 KGHSH and CDR2 LQKENI. V was clipped by 6 bases and J by 2 bases, with 11 bases between them. The CDR3 spans 13 residues. Written as DNA, the CDR3 is TGTGCCAGCTCGGGGGGAAACGCCTACGAGCAGTACTTC. Protein: CASSGGNAYEQYF.

The rearrangement links TRBV9 to TRBJ1-4; D remains ambiguous. This CDR3 has 15 residues. V was clipped by 4 bases and J by 6 bases, with 16 bases between them. Germline V gene lookup returns CDR1 SGDLS and CDR2 YYNGEE. For the CDR3, the DNA is TGTGCCAGCAGCCCCCGGGAAGGTTCCTATGAAAAACTGTTTTTT. It translates to CASSPREGSYEKLFF. The entire variable domain, with the rest obtained from reference TRBV9 and TRBJ1-4, is as follows: DSGVTQTPKHLITATGQRVTLRCSPRSGDLSVYWYQQSLDQGLQFLIQYYNGEERAKGNILERFSAQQFPDLHSELNLSSLELGDSALYFCASSPREGSYEKLFFGSGTQLSVL.

The CDR3, as DNA: TGCGCCAGCAGCGATCAGGGGGACATGAACACTGAAGCTTTCTTT. Translation gives CASSDQGDMNTEAFF. The chain has TRBV5-1 and TRBJ1-1, with 7 bases that match TRBD1. The V gene's germline CDR1 is SGHRS and CDR2 YFSETQ. CDR3 length: 15 amino acids. The V segment lost 4 bases and the J segment 0 bases; nucleotides outside the gene matches: 6.

J is TRBJ2-1 and V is TRBV5-6, with 8 bases matching TRBD2. Germline V CDR1 and CDR2: SGHDT, YYEEEE. CDR3 size: 16 residues. The junction had 6 bases not matched to a gene; V was cut back by 4 bases and J by 0 bases. CDR3 protein: CASSKERGISYNEQFF. DNA for the CDR3: TGTGCCAGCAGCAAAGAGCGGGGGATCTCCTACAATGAGCAGTTCTTC.

This sequence joins TRBV4-3 and TRBJ1-4; tentative D call: TRBD1 (6 bases). This CDR3 spans 14 amino acids. The germline V gene has CDR1 LGHNA and CDR2 YSLEER. V lost 1 base and J 4 bases, leaving 7 bases between the germline ends. CDR3 sequence (DNA): TGCGCCAGCAGCCAAGGGGGACATAATGAAAAACTGTTTTTT. This sequence encodes CASSQGGHNEKLFF.

Only one count was recorded for this clone. The V gene is TRBV7-3, the J gene TRBJ1-1; TRBD1 agrees at 9 bases. Germline assignment: CDR1 SGHTA and CDR2 FQGTGA. Trimming removed 5 bases from V and 11 bases from J; junction bases left unmatched: 15. The CDR3 loop spans 15 amino acids. CDR3: CASSPSPDRGRDAFF. In DNA form, the CDR3 reads TGTGCCAGCAGCCCCTCCCCGGACAGGGGTAGGGATGCTTTCTTT.

This chain uses TRBV3-1 (or the pseudogene TRBV3-2) with TRBJ2-7, with a tentative D call TRBD1 (6 bases). Trimming cost V 8 bases and J 3 bases, with 17 bases left between them. Germline V gene sequence: CDR1 LGHDT, CDR2 YNNKEL (reference sequence). This CDR3 region has 14 residues. CDR3: CASGAQGPRYEQYF. The CDR3 DNA follows: TGTGCCAGCGGAGCACAGGGTCCCCGCTACGAGCAGTACTTC.

The chain employs TRBV3-1 (or the pseudogene TRBV3-2) and TRBJ2-4; 7 bases fit TRBD1. V lost 5 bases to trimming and J lost 0 bases; unmatched junction nucleotides: 10. This CDR3 is built from 17 residues. The germline V gene encodes CDR1 LGHDT and CDR2 YNNKEL (reference sequence). The CDR3 nucleotides read TGTGCCAGCAGCTATTCCGGGACAGCCCTAGCCAAAAACATTCAGTACTTC. This sequence encodes CASSYSGTALAKNIQYF.

Remarks on this clone: Other nucleotide sequences from this sample produce the same CDR3. The chain uses TRBV9 and TRBJ2-1; 7 bases match TRBD1. Germline V gene sequence: CDR1 SGDLS, CDR2 YYNGEE. Unmatched junction bases numbered 7, after V lost 4 bases and J lost 3 bases. CDR3 length equals 15 residues. CDR3 nucleotide sequence: TGTGCCAGCAGCCCCCGGACAGGAGACTACAATGAGCAGTTCTTC. Amino acids: CASSPRTGDYNEQFF.

J is TRBJ2-7 and V is TRBV30; TRBD2 is a possible D gene (5 bases). V was shortened by 5 bases and J by 2 bases, with 13 bases between the two germline ends. The V gene's germline CDR1 is GTSNPN and CDR2 SVGIG (reference sequence). The CDR3 loop spans 13 amino acids. CDR3 sequence reads: CAWGATGTYEQYF. CDR3 nucleotides: TGTGCCTGGGGCGCGACGGGGACCTACGAGCAGTACTTC.

The gene calls are TRBV7-3 and TRBJ2-1; 7 nucleotides align to TRBD1. Germline values: CDR1 SGHTA, CDR2 FQGTGA. The CDR3 extends over 12 amino acids. After removal of 5 bases from V and 10 bases from J, the junction contained 5 bases not matched to a gene. CDR3 sequence reads: CASSPTTGEQFF. In nucleotides, the CDR3 is TGTGCCAGCAGCCCGACGACAGGGGAGCAGTTCTTC.

V and J are TRBV6-5 and TRBJ1-2, with D possibly matching TRBD1 (6 bases). V was trimmed by 2 bases and J by 7 bases, leaving 14 bases between them. Germline V gene lookup returns CDR1 MNHEY and CDR2 SVGAGI. The CDR3 spans 14 residues. This CDR3 reads CASSYKGGIIGYTF. CDR3 nucleotides: TGTGCCAGCAGTTACAAGGGGGGGATTATTGGCTACACCTTC.

The rearrangement joins TRBV5-1 to TRBJ2-1; TRBD1 agrees at 8 bases. Germline V gene sequence: CDR1 SGHRS, CDR2 YFSETQ. The ends lost 1 base at V and 4 bases at J; junction bases unmatched: 7. The CDR3 is made up of 16 amino acids. This CDR3 is CASSLSAGGGYNEQFF. The CDR3 region has the DNA TGCGCCAGCAGCTTGAGCGCAGGGGGCGGGTACAATGAGCAGTTCTTC.

The chain carries TRBV14 and TRBJ2-1; no reliable D call. The CDR3 is 21 amino acids. The germline V and J ends were trimmed by 2 bases and 6 bases, with 32 bases remaining between them. The germline V gene has CDR1 SGHDN and CDR2 FVKESK. CDR3 in DNA: TGTGCCAGCAGCCAATTTGGCCAGCTCGGCCGAAGACAAGAAAAATTCAATGAGCAGTTCTTC. Its translation: CASSQFGQLGRRQEKFNEQFF. Looking up the rest from reference TRBV14 and TRBJ2-1 gives the full variable domain: EAGVTQFPSHSVIEKGQTVTLRCDPISGHDNLYWYRRVMGKEIKFLLHFVKESKQDESGMPNNRFLAERTGGTYSTLKVQPAELEDSGVYFCASSQFGQLGRRQEKFNEQFFGPGTRLTVL.